The T cell receptor (beta chain) described here comes from a study of T cells in Graves' hyperthyroidism and ophthalmopathy. As for the study in general: At initial diagnosis, before any treatment had begun, peripheral blood was obtained.

RNA transcripts provided the source from which TCR beta CDR3 regions were amplified. A set of HTBI primers served as the primers for a first-round RT-PCR of the TCR CDR3. TCRdb ran MiXCR on the multiplex PCR reads and lists one entry per CDR3 protein. The sample shows about 620,000 distinct CDR3 sequences, roughly 17% of them seen only once. This clonotype came up a few times. J lost 1 base, V lost 5 bases, and 7 bases had no gene match. Germline V gene data show CDR1 as SGDLS and CDR2 as YYNGEE. The CDR3 is 15 residues long. The study left out patients who had uncontrolled infection, other autoimmune disease, pregnancy or lactation. On the basis of clinical symptoms, serum thyroxine and TRAb, thyroid ultrasound and orbital computed tomography, diagnoses were made. Fresh 10 ml peripheral blood yielded PBMCs.

The chain couples TRBV9 to TRBJ1-1, with 8 bases identical to TRBD1. The sequenced sample was blood. The TCR comes from a woman under 40 with Graves' hyperthyroidism. Here the CDR3 DNA reads TGTGCCAGCAGTCCCTACAGGGGGACGAACACTGAAGCTTTCTTT. It yields the protein CASSPYRGTNTEAFF.